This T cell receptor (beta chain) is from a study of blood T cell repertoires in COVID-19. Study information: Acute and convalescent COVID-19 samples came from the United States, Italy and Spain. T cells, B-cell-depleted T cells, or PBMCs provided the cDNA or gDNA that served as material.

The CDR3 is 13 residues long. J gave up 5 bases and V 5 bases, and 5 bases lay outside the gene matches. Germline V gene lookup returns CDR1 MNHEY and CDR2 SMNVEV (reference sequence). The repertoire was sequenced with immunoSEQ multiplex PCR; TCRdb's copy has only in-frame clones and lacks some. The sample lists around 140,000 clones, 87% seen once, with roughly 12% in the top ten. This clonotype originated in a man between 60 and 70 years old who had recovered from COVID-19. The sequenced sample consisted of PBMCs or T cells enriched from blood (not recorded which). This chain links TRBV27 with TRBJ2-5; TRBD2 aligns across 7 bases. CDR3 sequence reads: CASSRSGVETQYF. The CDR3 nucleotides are TGTGCCAGCAGTCGGAGCGGGGTGGAGACCCAGTACTTC.